Listed here is a single T cell receptor beta chain. What it binds is unknown. The data derive from a study of vaccination effects on CD4 cells after COVID-19. About the study: Two-dose vaccination with either BNT162b2 or mRNA-1273 was given to the participants.

V was shortened by 2 bases and J by 6 bases, with 13 bases between the two germline ends. CDR3 length: 15 amino acids. Germline assignment: CDR1 MGHDK and CDR2 SYGVNS. Sequenced by immunoSEQ multiplex PCR; TCRdb stores in-frame clones only, minus some. The sample gives tens of thousands of clones, more than 75% of which show up once; over 5% is in the top ten. Peptide-pool stimulation followed by sequencing identified expanded antigen-specific CD4+ clonotypes in the ViraFEST assay. Investigators separated out CD4+ T cells once around nine days of culture had passed. Their SARS-CoV-2 infection, verified by PCR, occurred between March and December 2020. Overall study results and limits: Convalescents' post-vaccination spike-reactive clones were chiefly new, vaccine-induced ones. In the study, convalescent patients were few, and early post-infection timepoints were absent.

The sequence was collected from a human donor who had a prior SARS-CoV-2 infection. The material was CD4+ T cells from PBMCs cultured with HIV peptides, obtained before COVID-19 vaccination. Subset noted: HIV-1 Nef peptide pool negative control/reference culture. This chain uses TRBV25-1 with TRBJ1-4; no reliable D call. The CDR3 sequence: CASSEGRLGDEKLFF. CDR3 nucleotides: TGTGCCAGCAGTGAAGGCCGACTCGGTGATGAAAAACTGTTTTTT. The full variable domain, with the rest looked up from reference TRBV25-1 and TRBJ1-4, is EADIYQTPRYLVIGTGKKITLECSQTMGHDKMYWYQQDPGMELHLIHYSYGVNSTEKGDLSSESTVSRIRTEHFPLTLESARPSHTSQYLCASSEGRLGDEKLFFGSGTQLSVL.